This T cell receptor delta chain was captured by sequencing in a study of Vδ1+ human thymocytes. Regarding the study as a whole: Despite high sort purity, about 20% of thymic T cell receptor delta sequences were Vdelta2. Donors shared many TRG clonotypes but few TRD clonotypes. In the thymus, TRG and TRD repertoires looked highly polyclonal with Gaussian CDR3 lengths.

As to this clone: Antigen unknown.

The template was reverse-transcribed extracted RNA. Multiplex PCR used pooled V-gene forward primers and a constant-region reverse primer to amplify CDR3s. TCRdb reapplied CATT to the multiplex PCR reads. This sample has some 27,000 delta-chain clones; more than 6% occur once, and the top ten carry around 0.91%. The CDR3 contains 20 residues. Per germline, CDR1 TSWWSYY and CDR2 QGS. J gave up 0 bases and V 5 bases, and 21 bases lay outside the gene matches. Alphabeta T cells were depleted, then CD3+ Vdelta1+ Vdelta2- thymocytes were FACS-sorted. The chain joins TRDV1 to TRDJ1; 7 bases align to TRDD2. The sample taken for sequencing was Vdelta1+ gamma-delta thymocytes from the thymus. Subset defined: FACS-sorted CD3+ TCRalphabeta- TCRVdelta1+ TCRVdelta2- thymocytes. The receptor was isolated from a girl in the first two years of life who had congenital heart surgery. The DNA of the CDR3 is TGTGCTCTTGGGAACAATCCGTCCGGCCTTCCTGTATGTTACACCGATAAACTCATCTTT. As protein: CALGNNPSGLPVCYTDKLIF.